These T cell receptor beta chains were read from a single sample in a study of CD8 T cells in ankylosing spondylitis. TCRdb ran MiXCR on the 5' RACE reads and lists one entry per CDR3 protein. Here the sample spans tens of thousands of distinct CDR3 sequences, approximately 30% being singletons. The sequenced sample consisted of blood, either unsorted or a sorted T cell fraction (not recorded which). The receptors derive from a male donor with ankylosing spondylitis or in good health (not recorded which). Each CDR3 is given with its conserved first and last residue. D genes are given only for firm matches. Rows give clone size only sometimes, using once, few, many, or a class for an expanded clone.

J gene | D gene | clone size | V gene | CDR3 DNA | CDR3 protein
TRBJ1-5 | NA | few | TRBV29-1 | TGCAGCGTTGTCATAGGGGGCAATCAGCCCCAGCATTTT | CSVVIGGNQPQHF
TRBJ1-2 | TRBD1 | few | TRBV10-3 | TGTGCCACCCGTTCGGAGGGGGCATTGGATGGCTACACCTTC | CATRSEGALDGYTF
TRBJ2-1 | TRBD2 | NA | TRBV5-1 | TGCGCCAGCACCCCGGGACTAGCCAATGAGCAGTTCTTC | CASTPGLANEQFF
TRBJ2-1 | NA | few | TRBV7-9 | TGTGCCAGCAGCCGCCGACTAGACTCCTACAATGAGCAGTTCTTC | CASSRRLDSYNEQFF
TRBJ1-5 | NA | NA | TRBV6-1 | TGTGCCAGCAGGGGGACTGCCAGGCAGCCCCAGCATTTT | CASRGTARQPQHF
TRBJ1-5 | NA | NA | TRBV6-1 | TGTGCCAGCAGTGACGGCCCACGGGGGGCTAGCAATCAGCCCCAGCATTTT | CASSDGPRGASNQPQHF
TRBJ2-1 | NA | few | TRBV20-1 | TGCAGGGATACAGGGTTGCCTCCGCCGTCCAATGAGCAGTTCTTC | CRDTGLPPPSNEQFF
TRBJ1-1 | NA | NA | TRBV12-3/TRBV12-4 | TGTGCCAGCATCAATGACCAGAACACTGAAGCTTTCTTT | CASINDQNTEAFF
TRBJ1-1 | NA | few | TRBV5-1 | TGCGCCAGCAGCTTGGGGGCGCCCCCGAACACTGAAGCTTTCTTT | CASSLGAPPNTEAFF
TRBJ1-4 | NA | few | TRBV29-1 | TGCAGCGTTATTGGGCAGTATAATGAAAAACTGTTTTTT | CSVIGQYNEKLFF
TRBJ2-3 | TRBD2 | NA | TRBV7-3 | TGTGCCAGCACCAAAGGTTCTAGCGGGGCCACAGATACGCAGTATTTT | CASTKGSSGATDTQYF
TRBJ2-5 | NA | many | TRBV5-1 | TGCGCCAGCAGCTTGGGAGAAGTGGTGGCCCAGTACTTC | CASSLGEVVAQYF
TRBJ2-7 | TRBD1 | NA | TRBV3-1 | TGTGCCAGCAGCCCCGGACAGGGGAAGGACGAGCAGTACTTC | CASSPGQGKDEQYF
TRBJ1-3 | TRBD1 | NA | TRBV7-9 | TGTGCCAGCAGCTTACAGGGGGCGAGCTCTGGAAACACCATATATTTT | CASSLQGASSGNTIYF
TRBJ2-3 | NA | NA | TRBV3-1 | TGTGCCAGCAGCCAAGACGTCCAGCCCAGCACAGATACGCAGTATTTT | CASSQDVQPSTDTQYF
TRBJ2-1 | TRBD2 | once | TRBV5-1 | TGCGCCAGCAGCTTGGCCCGGTTAGCGGGATCATTCTACAATGAGCAGTTCTTC | CASSLARLAGSFYNEQFF
TRBJ2-7 | NA | few | TRBV7-6 | TGTGCCAGCAGCTTAGTACTAGGGCCCATCTACGAGCAGTACTTC | CASSLVLGPIYEQYF
TRBJ2-3 | TRBD2 | NA | TRBV5-1 | TGCGCCAGCAGCTTGGTGGCTAGCGGAAACACAGATACGCAGTATTTT | CASSLVASGNTDTQYF
TRBJ2-7 | NA | few | TRBV30 | TGTGCCTGGAGTATGTGGGAGACCCCCTACGAGCAGTACTTC | CAWSMWETPYEQYF
TRBJ2-1 | TRBD2 | NA | TRBV7-8 | TGTGCCAGCAAGGAGGCGGGGGGGCTTTCTCTAGGGGAGCAGTTCTTC | CASKEAGGLSLGEQFF
TRBJ2-5 | NA | NA | TRBV28 | TGTGCCAGCGACGCCTCAGTGAGTGGAGAGACCCAGTACTTC | CASDASVSGETQYF
TRBJ2-7 | NA | few | TRBV29-1 | TGCAGCGTTGAAGGCCTCGCGCACGAGCAGTACTTC | CSVEGLAHEQYF
TRBJ1-4 | NA | NA | TRBV5-1 | TGCGCCAGCAGCATCCTACCGACAGGTCAGAATGAAAAACTGTTTTTT | CASSILPTGQNEKLFF
TRBJ1-5 | TRBD1 | few | TRBV5-1 | TGCGCCAGCAGCTTGGACCGGACAGGGAGAGATCAGCCCCAGCATTTT | CASSLDRTGRDQPQHF
TRBJ2-7 | NA | NA | TRBV10-3 | TGTGCCATCAGTGAGGGGGACTACGAGCAGTACTTC | CAISEGDYEQYF
TRBJ2-3 | NA | NA | TRBV9 | TGTGCCAGCAGCGTAGGTGACGGAGATACGCAGTATTTT | CASSVGDGDTQYF
TRBJ2-7 | NA | few | TRBV6-5 | TGTGCCAGCAGTTACTCTGGGGTTTTCGAGCAGTACTTC | CASSYSGVFEQYF
TRBJ2-3 | TRBD2 | NA | TRBV4-1 | TGCGCCAGCAGCCAAGCAGTTACGCTAGCGGGAGGGTTGAATACGCAGTATTTT | CASSQAVTLAGGLNTQYF
TRBJ1-4 | NA | NA | TRBV15 | TGTGCCACCGCGGTGGGAGGGCAGCGTGAAAAACTGTTTTTT | CATAVGGQREKLFF
TRBJ2-7 | NA | NA | TRBV20-1 | TGCAGTGCCCCGGGACAGGGAGGGACTAGCACCTCCTACGAGCAGTACTTC | CSAPGQGGTSTSYEQYF
TRBJ2-3 | NA | few | TRBV3-1 | TGTGCCAGCAGCCAAGGCCTCTCCACAGATACGCAGTATTTT | CASSQGLSTDTQYF
TRBJ2-3 | NA | NA | TRBV14 | TGTGCCAGCAGCCAACGGGGCAGCACAGATACGCAGTATTTT | CASSQRGSTDTQYF
TRBJ2-4 | TRBD2 | once | TRBV7-9 | TGTGCCAGCAGCACCCGGACTAGCGGGGGTCCGAAAAACATTCAGTACTTC | CASSTRTSGGPKNIQYF
TRBJ1-5 | TRBD1 | NA | TRBV5-1 | TGCGCCAGCAACTTCCCGGGACAGGGGTATAGCAATCAGCCCCAGCATTTT | CASNFPGQGYSNQPQHF
TRBJ2-7 | NA | few | TRBV20-1 | TGCAGTGCGCCACTATTGGGACGAAGCTCCTACGAGCAGTACTTC | CSAPLLGRSSYEQYF
TRBJ1-5 | TRBD1 | once | TRBV4-1 | TGCGCCAGCAGCTTTTCGACAGGGAGCAATCAGCCCCAGCATTTT | CASSFSTGSNQPQHF
TRBJ2-5 | TRBD1 | many | TRBV29-1 | TGCAGCGTCAGCCGACAGGGAGAGATACGAGAGACCCAGTACTTC | CSVSRQGEIRETQYF
TRBJ1-6 | NA | NA | TRBV20-1 | TGCAGTGCTAGAAGGCCTACCACAGGTCCTTCACCCCTCCACTTT | CSARRPTTGPSPLHF
TRBJ1-1 | NA | few | TRBV5-5 | TGTGCCAGCAGCTTGGCGGGGGGCGCAGGGAACACTGAAGCTTTCTTT | CASSLAGGAGNTEAFF
TRBJ1-1 | NA | NA | TRBV20-1 | TGCAGTGCTGCCCGGGTCTTGGGCACTGAAGCTTTCTTT | CSAARVLGTEAFF
TRBJ2-7 | NA | NA | TRBV12-3/TRBV12-4 | TGTGCCAGCAGTTTAGTGGGGTCCCCCTACGAGCAGTACTTC | CASSLVGSPYEQYF
TRBJ2-4 | NA | NA | TRBV7-9 | TGTGCCAGCAGCTACGTTGAAAACATTCAGTACTTC | CASSYVENIQYF
TRBJ2-1 | NA | NA | TRBV6-2/TRBV6-3 | TGTGCCAGCAGGCCCCCGGGACCTCCCCCATATGAGCAGTTCTTC | CASRPPGPPPYEQFF
TRBJ1-2 | NA | NA | TRBV6-5 | TGTGCCAGCAGCCGTCGGGATTATGGCTACACCTTC | CASSRRDYGYTF
TRBJ2-3 | TRBD1 | many | TRBV29-1 | TGCAGCGTTGACGGGGACAGGGGGGCCTCGGATACGCAGTATTTT | CSVDGDRGASDTQYF